This T cell receptor beta chain was profiled in a study of OX40 agonist ivuxolimab in advanced cancers. Study-level results: At 0.1 to 3.0 mg/kg and by week 6, clonal expansion occurred in CD4+ and CD8+ blood T cells. Relatively little clonal expansion, among the lowest observed, appeared in partial responders at 0.1-3.0 mg/kg.

Trimming cost V 5 bases and J 2 bases, with 5 bases left between them. CDR3 size: 12 residues. Germline V CDR1 and CDR2: SGHVS, FNYEAQ. Notes on this clone: Its specificity is not known.

Data came from immunoSEQ multiplex PCR; TCRdb stores just in-frame clones and leaves some out. The top ten clones hold 0.3% to 0.35% of a sample with around 94,000 clones, roughly 91% of them seen once. Patients with autoimmune history or systemic immunosuppression were excluded. The sequencing here drew on CD4+ or CD8+ T cells sorted from blood, taken in a trial of the OX40 agonist ivuxolimab. The TCR originated in an adult with an advanced solid tumor such as melanoma, head and neck, liver or kidney cancer. This chain joins TRBV7-6 and TRBJ2-3, with D uncertain. CDR3 protein: CASSPHTDTQYF. CDR3 nucleotide sequence: TGTGCCAGCAGCCCCCACACAGATACGCAGTATTTT.